This TCR beta chain derives from a study of blood T cells in healthy people across ages. CDR1 and CDR2 (germline): SGDLS, YYNGEE. V lost 2 bases and J 5 bases, leaving 8 bases between the germline ends. CDR3 length equals 13 residues. A sample-barcoded 5' primer and a J-beta primer mix were used in a second PCR of about 6 to 12 cycles. TCRdb passed the 5' RACE reads through MiXCR, listing each CDR3 protein once. The data show 600,000 to 900,000 distinct CDR3 sequences, more than 25% seen once. This sample also appeared in a second study, on T cells of mothers and their children. That paper states: Slightly higher overlap, not significant, was seen in related mother-child pairs than in unrelated pairs.

Sequences were obtained from blood. This sequence originates from a boy younger than 18 in good health. V gene TRBV9 combines with J gene TRBJ2-1; D remains unclear. CDR3 residues: CASSVSDDNEQFF. The CDR3 DNA reads as TGTGCCAGCAGCGTGTCAGATGACAATGAGCAGTTCTTC.